This T cell receptor beta chain was sequenced for a study of T cell responses to AZD1222 COVID-19 vaccine. Sequencing was performed with immunoSEQ multiplex PCR; in TCRdb, only in-frame clones are kept and a portion is missing. The table lists approximately 110,000 clones, approximately 86% of them singletons. Study-wide results and caveats: Sampling that yielded the repertoires occurred only after the peak T cell response.

Details on this clone: The antigen is not known.

The V gene's germline CDR1 is LNHDA and CDR2 SQIVND (reference sequence). V was pared by 5 bases and J by 4 bases, with 13 bases of the junction left unmatched. The CDR3 has 16 amino acids. V is TRBV19 and J is TRBJ1-2; 7 nucleotides match TRBD1. The TCR was taken from an adult in good health. The input for sequencing was peripheral blood, taken on day 0 of AZD1222 vaccination. Here the CDR3 reads CASSLRPGGSRYGYTF. CDR3 bases: TGTGCCAGTAGTCTTCGACCAGGGGGATCTCGCTATGGCTACACCTTC. The variable domain in full, with the rest retrieved from reference TRBV19 and TRBJ1-2, is DGGITQSPKYLFRKEGQNVTLSCEQNLNHDAMYWYRQDPGQGLRLIYYSQIVNDFQKGDIAEGYSVSREKKESFPLTVTSAQKNPTAFYLCASSLRPGGSRYGYTFGSGTRLTVV.